The source of this T cell receptor (beta chain) is a study of T cells after yellow fever vaccination. The CDR3 length is 13 residues. Trimming removed 7 bases at V and 3 bases at J, with 13 bases between. CDR1 is SGHRS, CDR2 YFSETQ, per germline. TCRdb itself ran the 5' RACE reads through MiXCR, one entry per CDR3 protein. The sample lists 60,000 to 75,000 distinct CDR3 sequences, less than 8.5% occurring once. The TCR was taken from a man between 18 and 35 years old who received the YFV17D yellow fever vaccine. Sequencing was performed on CD8+ T cells sorted from PBMCs, taken roughly 46 days after the first yellow fever vaccination. The chain is built from TRBV5-1 and TRBJ2-5; unclear D gene. The CDR3 DNA follows: TGCGCCAGCGGACCGGTCACGGAAGAGACCCAGTACTTC. Translated: CASGPVTEETQYF.